This T cell receptor (beta chain) emerged from a study of identical twins. Notes on the study in general: Memory repertoires lacked the insertion deficit that abundant cord blood beta clonotypes showed.

In TCRdb, the 5' RACE reads were re-called with MiXCR into one record per CDR3 protein. This table has hundreds of thousands of distinct CDR3 sequences, 21% appearing once. Only a few counts were recorded for this clonotype. Its antigen is still unknown. These records were also assigned to another study, of T cells expressing NK-cell markers. From that second work: The study found dominant NKG2C+ clonotypes at about 1.0-8% of CD8+ T cells in 5 or 6 donors.

What was sequenced was PBMCs. The clonotype was recovered from a woman aged 18-30 years in good health.

CDR3 in amino acids: CASMGENEKLFF. In DNA form, the CDR3 reads TGTGCCAGCATGGGAGAAAATGAAAAACTGTTTTTT. The chain uses TRBV12-3 or TRBV12-4 and TRBJ1-4; D gene unclear. CDR3 size: 12 residues. V was trimmed by 7 bases and J by 5 bases, leaving 8 bases between them.